The rows below give T cell receptor beta chains drawn from one sample of a study of human T cells and chemical hapten exposure. TCRdb processed the RACE reads anew with MiXCR; each CDR3 protein has one entry. The sample has about 180,000 distinct CDR3 sequences; 25% to 35% are singletons. The sample consisted of whole blood, taken in connection with sensitization to the hapten diphenylcyclopropenone (DPC). Source of these receptors: a woman aged 25 to 45 with alopecia areata. Some clones in this sample may be carry-over from other donors' samples. Each CDR3 is given with its conserved first and last residue. D genes are given only for firm matches. Expanded clones get a size class; other rows say once, few or many, or leave the size out.

clone_size,v_call,j_call,d_call,cdr3_aa,cdr3_nt
-,TRBV4-1,TRBJ2-1,-,CASSQDLPEQSF,TGCGCCAGCAGCCAAGACCTCCCTGAGCAGTCCTTC
once,TRBV20-1,TRBJ2-6,-,CSARAPTNVLTF,TGCAGTGCTAGGGCCCCGACCAACGTCCTGACTTTC
-,TRBV6-5,TRBJ2-2,-,CASSYSIPWNTGELFF,TGTGCTAGCAGTTACTCGATTCCCTGGAACACCGGGGAGCTGTTTTTT
-,TRBV5-4,TRBJ2-2,-,CASRTQSDTGELFF,TGTGCCAGCAGGACGCAATCAGACACCGGGGAGCTGTTTTTT
-,TRBV4-3,TRBJ2-1,TRBD2,CASSPAGASGTYNEQFF,TGCGCCAGCAGCCCCGCCGGGGCTAGCGGAACCTACAATGAGCAGTTCTTC
-,TRBV7-9,TRBJ2-7,TRBD2,CATRGGSEQYF,TGTGCCACCCGGGGGGGTTCCGAGCAGTACTTC
few,TRBV15,TRBJ2-1,-,CATSRDGGEQFF,TGTGCCACCAGCAGAGATGGGGGAGAGCAGTTCTTC
-,TRBV11-3,TRBJ2-5,-,CASSLGPRRFEETQYF,TGTGCCAGCAGCTTAGGTCCTAGGAGGTTCGAAGAGACCCAGTACTTC
few,TRBV5-1,TRBJ2-1,TRBD2,CASSLGLAGIDEQFF,TGCGCCAGCAGCCTGGGACTAGCGGGGATCGATGAGCAGTTCTTC
few,TRBV28,TRBJ2-7,TRBD2,CATTSGVSPYEQYF,TGTGCCACAACTAGCGGTGTTTCTCCCTACGAGCAGTACTTC
-,TRBV10-2,TRBJ1-2,TRBD1,CAVLPRDSQIPNYYGYTF,TGCGCCGTACTTCCACGGGACAGCCAAATCCCTAACTACTATGGCTACACCTTC
-,TRBV12-3/TRBV12-4,TRBJ1-1,-,CASSPRQAWDTEAFF,TGTGCCAGCAGTCCAAGACAGGCCTGGGACACTGAAGCTTTCTTT
-,TRBV28,TRBJ1-1,-,CASSLSYTEAFF,TGTGCCAGCAGTTTGTCGTACACTGAAGCTTTCTTT
-,TRBV29-1,TRBJ2-1,TRBD2,CSVRGGTYNEQFF,TGCAGCGTTCGGGGGGGTACATACAATGAGCAGTTCTTC
few,TRBV20-1,TRBJ2-2,-,CSASPTNTGELFF,TGCAGTGCTAGTCCCACTAACACCGGGGAGCTGTTTTTT
-,TRBV7-9,TRBJ2-1,-,CASSEEGGRSYNEQFF,TGTGCCAGCAGCGAAGAGGGGGGCCGGTCCTACAATGAGCAGTTCTTC
-,TRBV2,TRBJ2-1,TRBD1,CASSGTGIYNEQFF,TGTGCCAGCAGTGGGACAGGAATATACAATGAGCAGTTCTTC
-,TRBV4-2,TRBJ1-2,-,CASSQEFQGSYGYTF,TGTGCCAGCAGCCAAGAATTCCAGGGATCCTATGGCTACACCTTC
few,TRBV15,TRBJ1-1,-,CATSSRGGGTEAFF,TGTGCCACCAGCAGCCGCGGAGGTGGCACTGAAGCTTTCTTT
-,TRBV29-1,TRBJ2-2,-,CSVEDPGPEELFF,TGCAGCGTTGAAGATCCTGGGCCGGAGGAGCTGTTTTTT
many,TRBV4-2,TRBJ2-1,-,CASSLRSSQGYNEQFF,TGTGCCAGCAGCCTACGGAGCAGCCAGGGTTACAATGAGCAGTTCTTC
-,TRBV7-2,TRBJ2-2,-,CASSLGGSRAGELFF,TGTGCCAGCAGCTTAGGAGGGAGTAGGGCCGGGGAGCTGTTTTTT
-,TRBV11-2,TRBJ2-1,TRBD2,CASSLASGSGEQFF,TGTGCCAGCAGCTTAGCTAGCGGGAGTGGTGAGCAGTTCTTC
-,TRBV20-1,TRBJ2-5,TRBD1,CSSTGASQETQYF,TGCAGTTCCACAGGGGCCAGCCAAGAGACCCAGTACTTC
-,TRBV4-3,TRBJ2-5,-,CASSQDLALQETQYF,TGCGCCAGCAGCCAAGATTTGGCCTTGCAAGAGACCCAGTACTTC
once,TRBV12-3/TRBV12-4,TRBJ2-5,-,CASSLKQTQYF,TGTGCCAGCAGCCTCAAACAGACCCAGTACTTC
few,TRBV9,TRBJ2-2,TRBD2,CASSAPGLGTGELFF,TGTGCCAGCAGCGCCCCGGGACTAGGGACCGGGGAGCTGTTTTTT
-,TRBV28,TRBJ2-4,-,CASSSGTLTIIQYF,TGTGCCAGCAGTTCCGGGACTCTTACGATCATTCAGTACTTC
few,TRBV7-9,TRBJ1-1,-,CASSSGDSAFF,TGTGCCAGCAGCTCCGGGGATTCAGCTTTCTTT
few,TRBV11-2,TRBJ2-1,-,CASSLGASNDNEQFF,TGTGCCAGCAGCTTAGGGGCTTCGAACGACAATGAGCAGTTCTTC
few,TRBV10-3,TRBJ1-3,-,CATTTSGNTIYF,TGTGCCACCACCACCTCTGGAAACACCATATATTTT
many,TRBV11-2,TRBJ2-6,TRBD2,CASSPLFGLAGPTSGANVLTF,TGTGCCAGCAGCCCTCTTTTCGGACTAGCGGGACCAACTTCTGGGGCCAACGTCCTGACTTTC
-,TRBV6-2/TRBV6-3,TRBJ2-1,TRBD2,CASSRTSGGAGEQFF,TGTGCCAGCAGTCGGACTAGCGGGGGGGCTGGGGAGCAGTTCTTC
few,TRBV20-1,TRBJ1-1,-,CCYRVMNTEAFF,TGCTGTTACAGGGTTATGAACACTGAAGCTTTCTTT
few,TRBV5-1,TRBJ2-7,TRBD1,CASSWGQSYEQYF,TGCGCCAGCAGCTGGGGACAGAGCTACGAGCAGTACTTC
-,TRBV15,TRBJ1-6,TRBD1,CVTSSAGQGNSPLHF,TGTGTCACCAGCAGCGCTGGACAGGGGAATTCACCCCTCCACTTT
-,TRBV25-1,TRBJ1-5,-,CASGEVFSQHF,TGTGCCAGCGGTGAAGTGTTTAGCCAGCATTTT
many,TRBV5-1,TRBJ2-3,-,CASGTSTDTQYF,TGCGCCAGCGGGACTAGCACAGATACGCAGTATTTT